This is a list of T cell receptor beta chains from one sample in a study of CDR3 diversity in severe acne. Via MiXCR, TCRdb re-called the PCR reads, giving one row per CDR3 protein. This table has over 100,000 distinct CDR3 sequences, 51% appearing once. Sequencing input: blood. The receptors were gathered from a male donor with acne. Each CDR3 is given with its conserved first and last residue. D genes are given only for firm matches. Size values are once, few and many counts, or a class for expanded clones, and some rows have none.

TRBV24-1,-,TRBJ1-6,-,TGTGCCACCGGGGATTCACCCCTCCACTTT,CATGDSPLHF
TRBV20-1,TRBD2,TRBJ2-7,once,TGCAGTGCTAGTAGCGGGGAGGTTATGTACGAGCAGTACTTC,CSASSGEVMYEQYF
TRBV7-9,TRBD2,TRBJ2-5,-,TGTGCCAGCAGCTTAGCGGGGACTAGCGGGAGTCTATGGGAGACCCAGTACTTC,CASSLAGTSGSLWETQYF
TRBV7-9,-,TRBJ2-5,few,TGTGCCAGCAGCCCCAGAGAGGGTCTCGTGGAGACCCAGTACTTC,CASSPREGLVETQYF
TRBV5-4,-,TRBJ2-2,few,TGTGCCAGCGGGGGGCAGGGGAACACCGGGGAGCTGTTTTTT,CASGGQGNTGELFF
TRBV5-8,-,TRBJ2-3,medium-sized,TGTGCCAGCAGCGGCAGCACAGATACGCAGTATTTT,CASSGSTDTQYF
TRBV5-1,TRBD1,TRBJ1-2,-,TGTGCCAGCAGCTTGGGCCCTCTACAGGGGCGGTTTGATGGCTACACCTTC,CASSLGPLQGRFDGYTF
TRBV9,-,TRBJ1-5,few,TGTGCCAGCAGCTCAAGGACAGAACAGCCCCAGCATTTT,CASSSRTEQPQHF
TRBV25-1,TRBD2,TRBJ2-3,-,TGTGCCAGCAGTGGTAGGGGACTAGCGGGAGACACAGATACGCAGTATTTT,CASSGRGLAGDTDTQYF
TRBV20-1,-,TRBJ1-6,-,TGCAGTGCCGATCCACGTCGTTCACCCCTCCACTTT,CSADPRRSPLHF
TRBV24-1,-,TRBJ2-5,many,TGTGCCACCAGTGATCCCCGGGACCTAGGAGAGACCCAGTACTTC,CATSDPRDLGETQYF
TRBV4-2,-,TRBJ2-7,once,TGTGCCAGCAGCTCAGGCGCCTGGGCGTACTTC,CASSSGAWAYF
TRBV25-1,-,TRBJ1-1,once,TGTGCCAGCAGTGAGTACGGTGGGGGAGGAACTGAAGCTTTCTTT,CASSEYGGGGTEAFF
TRBV27,-,TRBJ2-5,many,TGTGCCAGCAGTTCGCGAGAGACCCAGTACTTC,CASSSRETQYF
TRBV6-1,-,TRBJ2-3,many,TGTGCCAGCAGTGAAGGAGGGGGGGGGGCAGATACGCAGTATTTT,CASSEGGGGADTQYF
TRBV20-1,TRBD1,TRBJ2-1,-,TGCAGTGCCCCCGGGACAGGCGGTTCCTACAATGAGCAGTTCTTC,CSAPGTGGSYNEQFF
TRBV19,-,TRBJ1-2,-,TGTGCCAGTAGCCCGGACCGGGAGAGCTATGGCTACACCTTC,CASSPDRESYGYTF
TRBV2,TRBD1,TRBJ1-6,-,TGTGCCAGCAGTAACAGAGAAGACAGGGGGTATAATTCACCCCTCCACTTT,CASSNREDRGYNSPLHF
TRBV7-9,-,TRBJ1-1,-,TGTGCCACCGGCACTGAAGCTTTCTTT,CATGTEAFF
TRBV6-5,TRBD1,TRBJ2-2,-,TGTGCCAGCAGTTCGACAGGGCTGAACACCGGGGAGCTGTTTTTT,CASSSTGLNTGELFF
TRBV19,-,TRBJ2-1,-,TGTGCCACCAAAACCGGTGGGGCCTACAATGAGCAGTTCTTC,CATKTGGAYNEQFF
TRBV7-2,-,TRBJ1-2,once,TGTGCCAGCAGAACAGCCCCGGCAGGGACTAACTATGGCTACACCTTC,CASRTAPAGTNYGYTF
TRBV7-9,-,TRBJ1-5,-,TGTGCCAGCAGCCACGGGGGCGGGCAGCCCCAGCATTTT,CASSHGGGQPQHF
TRBV7-9,TRBD1,TRBJ2-7,many,TGTGCCAGCAGCCCACGTCGGACAGGGGTTTACGAGCAGTACTTC,CASSPRRTGVYEQYF
TRBV7-8,-,TRBJ2-7,many,TGTGCCAGCAGCTTAGCGCCAGGGACCATCTACGAGCAGTACTTC,CASSLAPGTIYEQYF
TRBV10-3,TRBD2,TRBJ2-3,-,TGTGCCATCAGTCGGACTAGCGGGGGGGCAGATACGCAGTATTTT,CAISRTSGGADTQYF
TRBV9,-,TRBJ2-2,medium-sized,TGTGCCAGCAGCGTAGAGCCCCTCGATGGCACCGGGGAGCTGTTTTTT,CASSVEPLDGTGELFF
TRBV9,TRBD1,TRBJ1-1,-,TGTGCCAGCAGCTTAAACGGACAGGGGAACACTGAAGCCTTCTTT,CASSLNGQGNTEAFF
TRBV28,-,TRBJ2-3,-,TGTGCCAGCAGTCGTCCGGGACTGCAATTCACAGATACGCAGTATTTT,CASSRPGLQFTDTQYF
TRBV19,-,TRBJ1-1,-,TGTGCCAGTAGTCTGCCGCCTTTGAGCTCAAACACTGAAGCTTTCTTT,CASSLPPLSSNTEAFF
TRBV6-1,-,TRBJ2-7,many,TGTGCCAGCAGTGACCAGTTAGGATCCTACGAGCAGTACTTC,CASSDQLGSYEQYF
TRBV29-1,TRBD2,TRBJ2-1,many,TGCAGCGTCCGGACTAGTGCCCACGGATGGGGTGAGCAGTTCTTC,CSVRTSAHGWGEQFF
TRBV24-1,-,TRBJ2-3,many,TGTGCCACCAGTGATGCTTGGGCCACAGATACGCAGTATTTT,CATSDAWATDTQYF
TRBV20-1,-,TRBJ1-2,-,TGCAGTGCTAGAGATACCAGGGACGGCTATGGCTACACCTTC,CSARDTRDGYGYTF
TRBV6-1,-,TRBJ1-2,many,TGTGCCAGCAGCCTATCTCGGATCCTCGGGACTCTCTATGGCTACACCTTC,CASSLSRILGTLYGYTF
TRBV19,TRBD1,TRBJ2-2,-,TGTGCCAGTAGTAACCCCAGTCGGACAGGGACCACCGGGGAGCTGTTTTTT,CASSNPSRTGTTGELFF
TRBV12-3/TRBV12-4,-,TRBJ2-7,once,TGTGCCAGCAGGGCCGCAGACAGCTCCTACGAGCAGTACTTC,CASRAADSSYEQYF
TRBV20-1,TRBD2,TRBJ2-5,-,TGCAGTGCTAGTAGTAGCGGGAGGCAAGAGACCCAGTACTTC,CSASSSGRQETQYF
TRBV7-9,TRBD2,TRBJ2-7,-,TGTGCCAGCGCCCAATCCCTAGCGGGAGGGTACGAGCAGTACTTC,CASAQSLAGGYEQYF